This TCR beta chain was obtained from a study of shared clonotypes between healthy human individuals. Evenly divided among several immunoSEQ plates was the genomic DNA of each subset. Methods used by the authors: Filtering of immunoSEQ junctional sequences could not match full-length read filtering. Profiled with immunoSEQ multiplex PCR; TCRdb holds only in-frame clones, not every one. The D gene and trimming were derived from the DNA, and the V and J assignments and clone size from that table. This sample has about 490,000 clones, with about 85% found just once. Concerning this clone itself: No antigen is known for it. The junction departs from germline at one end; a sequencing error may be responsible. Other DNA sequences from this sample encode an identical CDR3 as well.

CDR1 is GTSNPN and CDR2 is SVGIG in the germline V gene (reference sequence). The CDR3 covers 17 residues. Some 92 million PBMCs per unsorted sample were used for genomic DNA. Study findings and constraints: An anticipated effect of sequencing depth on clonotype sharing among donors was recognized.

Material: PBMCs. The clonotype was recovered from a woman between 40 and 55 years old in good health. Some clones in this sample may be carry-over from other donors' samples. This chain joins TRBV30 and TRBJ1-1, with 9 bases lining up with TRBD1. The CDR3 region is CAGRQTGGTQRNTEAFF. The DNA for the CDR3 is TGTGCCGGACGCCAGACAGGGGGAACGCAACGGAACACCGAAGCTTTCTTT.